One T cell receptor beta chain is described in this entry. The target antigen is unknown. These data belong to a study of type 1 and type 2 diabetes patients. In the study overall: Participants included type 1 and type 2 diabetes patients plus nondiabetic controls. From PBMCs, CD4+ and CD8+ T cells were isolated by magnetic microbeads.

The CDR3 contains 15 residues. V shed 0 bases, J shed 4 bases, and the junction held 0 bases outside the gene matches. The germline V gene has CDR1 KGHDR and CDR2 SFDVKD. Whole-study results and caveats: Highly-expanded CD4+ clones were few in type 2 diabetes, median one, 3.9% of reads.

PCR was run on genomic DNA. The TCR beta CDR3 region was amplified using 30 forward and 13 reverse primers. TCRdb independently ran MiXCR on the multiplex PCR reads; one entry per CDR3 protein. The sample includes 270,000 or so distinct CDR3 sequences, roughly 50% of them seen just once. The V gene is TRBV24-1, the J gene TRBJ2-2; 8 bases align to TRBD1. The origin of this receptor is a man aged 18 to 29 with type 2 diabetes. The sample taken for sequencing was peripheral blood mononuclear cells (PBMCs). CDR3 protein: CATSDLGQGTGELFF. The CDR3 region has the DNA TGTGCCACCAGTGATTTGGGACAGGGCACCGGGGAGCTGTTTTTT.